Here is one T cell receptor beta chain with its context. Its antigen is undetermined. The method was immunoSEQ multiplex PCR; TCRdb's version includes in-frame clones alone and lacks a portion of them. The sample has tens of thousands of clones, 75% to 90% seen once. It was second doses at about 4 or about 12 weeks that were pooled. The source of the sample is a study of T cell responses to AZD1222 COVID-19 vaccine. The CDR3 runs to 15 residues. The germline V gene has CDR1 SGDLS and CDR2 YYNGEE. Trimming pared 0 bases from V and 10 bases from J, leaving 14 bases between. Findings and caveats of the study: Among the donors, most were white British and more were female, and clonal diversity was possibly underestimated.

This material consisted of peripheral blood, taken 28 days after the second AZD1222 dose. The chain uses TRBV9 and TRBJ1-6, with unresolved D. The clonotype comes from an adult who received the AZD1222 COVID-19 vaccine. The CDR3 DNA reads TGTGCCAGCAGCGTAGTGGCGGACGGAGGATCACCCCTCCACTTT. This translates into CASSVVADGGSPLHF.